A single sample gave rise to the 18 T cell receptor beta chains below, sequenced in a study of blood T cell repertoires in COVID-19. Some clones are missing from TCRdb's copy, which holds only in-frame ones; the method was immunoSEQ multiplex PCR. Of 400,000 or so clones in the sample, 80% to 90% were seen once. The sequenced sample was PBMCs or T cells enriched from blood (not recorded which). The receptor source for this set is a man aged 25 to 40 who had recovered from COVID-19.

Remarks on this clone: Other DNA sequences in this specimen translate into the identical CDR3. The gene calls are TRBV2 and TRBJ2-1; D ambiguous. The CDR3 has 11 residues. V shed 11 bases and J shed 4 bases, with 9 bases lying between them. Germline loops: CDR1 SNHLY, CDR2 FYNNEI. In DNA form, the CDR3 reads TGTGCCTCGGGTGGTTACAATGAGCAGTTCTTC. Protein sequence: CASGGYNEQFF.

The V gene is TRBV4-2, the J gene TRBJ1-2; D gene uncertain. The CDR3 is 14 amino acids. Germline-derived CDR1 and CDR2 are LGHNA and YNFKEQ. The V end lost 0 bases, the J end lost 1 base, and 6 bases lay between the germline ends. In nucleotides, the CDR3 is TGTGCCAGCAGCCAAGATCTAAATAACTATGGCTACACCTTC. Amino acids: CASSQDLNNYGYTF.

V is TRBV28 and J is TRBJ1-1; TRBD1 matches 11 bases. Losses at the gene ends were 2 bases for V and 7 bases for J; bases not matched to a gene: 6. There are 15 residues in the CDR3. The V gene's germline CDR1 is MDHEN and CDR2 SYDVKM. The CDR3 here is CASSLPGTGGIEAFF. CDR3 nucleotides: TGTGCCAGCAGTTTACCCGGGACAGGGGGGATTGAAGCTTTCTTT.

V usage is TRBV29-1 and J usage is TRBJ2-5, with 11 bases aligning to TRBD1. Germline V lookup: CDR1 SQVTM, CDR2 ANQGSEA. The CDR3 consists of 12 residues. The junction had 4 bases not matched to a gene; V was cut back by 6 bases and J by 7 bases. The CDR3 region has the DNA TGCAGCGTCGGACAGGGGGCCTGGACCCAGTACTTC. Translated, it gives CSVGQGAWTQYF. The full variable domain, its missing parts supplied by reference TRBV29-1 and TRBJ2-5, is SAVISQKPSRDICQRGTSLTIQCQVDSQVTMMFWYRQQPGQSLTLIATANQGSEATYESGFVIDKFPISRPNLTFSTLTVSNMSPEDSSIYLCSVGQGAWTQYFGPGTRLLVL.

The genes are TRBV20-1 and TRBJ2-7, with D possibly TRBD2 on 5 matching bases. CDR1 is DFQATT and CDR2 is SNEGSKA in the germline V gene (reference sequence). This CDR3 region has 11 residues. V was clipped by 8 bases and J by 2 bases, with 10 bases between them. CDR3 protein: CSITRPYEQYF. CDR3 DNA: TGCAGTATCACTAGACCCTACGAGCAGTACTTC.

The chain is built from TRBV10-3 and TRBJ1-6; unclear D gene. Looked up from germline, CDR1 is ENHRY and CDR2 is SYGVKD. The length of the CDR3 is 12 residues. The V end was cut by 0 bases, the J end by 11 bases, with 5 bases between. CDR3 DNA: TGTGCCATCAGTGAGTCGAGGGCACCCCTCCACTTT. It codes for CAISESRAPLHF.

The CDR3 DNA reads as TGTGCCAGCAGCTTAGCTTCAGGGGTAGCAGGGGAGACCCAGTACTTC. Protein: CASSLASGVAGETQYF. V usage is TRBV7-8 and J usage is TRBJ2-5, with TRBD1 as a possible D gene (6 bases). The CDR3 is 16 amino acids. Trimming removed 0 bases at V and 5 bases at J, with 16 bases between. Germline V lookup: CDR1 SGHVS, CDR2 FQNEAQ. Full variable domain (missing parts from reference TRBV7-8 and TRBJ2-5): GAGVSQSPRYKVAKRGQDVALRCDPISGHVSLFWYQQALGQGPEFLTYFQNEAQLDKSGLPSDRFFAERPEGSVSTLKIQRTQQEDSAVYLCASSLASGVAGETQYFGPGTRLLVL.

This chain joins TRBV4-2 and TRBJ2-1; 9 bases are a match to TRBD1. CDR1 LGHNA and CDR2 YNFKEQ come from the germline V gene. The CDR3 consists of 15 residues. After removal of 4 bases from V and 1 base from J, the junction contained 2 bases not matched to a gene. The CDR3 region is CASSRDRVSYNEQFF. The CDR3, as DNA: TGTGCCAGCAGCCGGGACAGGGTTTCCTACAATGAGCAGTTCTTC.

This chain connects TRBV12-5 to TRBJ1-5; 7 bases fit TRBD1. V shed 1 base and J 4 bases; nucleotides not matched to a gene: 7. Per the germline V gene, CDR1 is LGHNT and CDR2 is FRNRAP. This CDR3 spans 16 amino acids. CDR3 nucleotides: TGTGCTAGTGGTTTGGCACGAGGGACAGTGAATCAGCCCCAGCATTTT. This encodes CASGLARGTVNQPQHF.

The chain links TRBV18 to TRBJ2-3; no reliable D call. V lost 6 bases and J 6 bases, leaving 7 bases between the germline ends. CDR1 is KGHSH, CDR2 LQKENI, per germline. The CDR3 covers 11 residues. The CDR3: CASSPRDTQYF. DNA of the CDR3: TGTGCCAGCTCCCCGAGGGATACGCAGTATTTT.

The V and J genes are TRBV7-9 and TRBJ1-6; possible D gene TRBD1, 6 bases. Germline values: CDR1 SEHNR, CDR2 FQNEAQ (reference sequence). With 1 base removed from V and 6 bases from J, the gap between germline ends came to 7 bases. The CDR3 extends over 14 amino acids. CDR3: CASSLGQVNSPLHF. DNA for the CDR3: TGTGCCAGCAGCTTAGGACAGGTTAATTCACCCCTCCACTTT. Variable domain in full (rest from reference TRBV7-9 and TRBJ1-6): DTGVSQNPRHKITKRGQNVTFRCDPISEHNRLYWYRQTLGQGPEFLTYFQNEAQLEKSRLLSDRFSAERPKGSFSTLEIQRTEQGDSAMYLCASSLGQVNSPLHFGNGTRLTVT.

V and J are TRBV20-1 and TRBJ2-3; 7 bases match TRBD2. Germline CDR1 reads DFQATT; CDR2 reads SNEGSKA (reference sequence). The CDR3 totals 11 residues. The trim removed 6 bases at V and 4 bases at J, leaving 1 base unmatched. The CDR3 bases are TGCAGTGCGGGGAGGGCAGATACGCAGTATTTT. This translates into CSAGRADTQYF.

This clone came up once. V is TRBV28 and J is TRBJ1-2; perhaps TRBD1 as D (5 bases). Per germline, CDR1 MDHEN and CDR2 SYDVKM. Trimming took 3 bases from V and 8 from J, leaving 19 bases between them. There are 15 residues in the CDR3. CDR3 loop: CASSFMGRALGGYTF. The CDR3 DNA sequence: TGTGCCAGCAGTTTCATGGGCAGGGCTCTAGGCGGCTACACCTTC.

V gene TRBV24-1 combines with J gene TRBJ2-1, with TRBD1 as a possible D gene (7 bases). There are 15 residues in the CDR3. Germline V lookup: CDR1 KGHDR, CDR2 SFDVKD. Trimming left V 4 bases short and J 6 bases short, with 15 bases between. The CDR3 region is CATSETGTAGNEQFF. In nucleotides, the CDR3 is TGTGCCACCAGTGAAACCGGGACAGCGGGCAATGAGCAGTTCTTC.

This clone was recorded a few times. This chain uses TRBV2 with TRBJ1-1; tentative D call: TRBD1 (5 bases). Trimming shortened V by 10 bases and J by 2 bases, and 14 bases separated the two germline ends. CDR1 is SNHLY and CDR2 is FYNNEI in the germline V gene. CDR3 length equals 13 residues. CDR3 nucleotides: TGTGCCAACACCCAAGGGGCAAACACTGAAGCTTTCTTT. This translates into CANTQGANTEAFF.

This rearrangement joins TRBV6-2 or TRBV6-3 to TRBJ1-4; possibly TRBD1 for D (5 bases). The CDR3 length is 14 residues. Looked up from germline, CDR1 is MNHEY and CDR2 is SVGEGT. V dropped 2 bases and J dropped 2 bases, with 6 bases sitting between them. This CDR3 is CASSYRGTNEKLFF. The CDR3 nucleotides are TGTGCCAGCAGTTACCGGGGGACTAATGAAAAACTGTTTTTT.

The rearrangement uses TRBV28 and TRBJ2-1; unclear D gene. The CDR3 consists of 11 residues. Trimming removed 6 bases at V and 6 bases at J, with 6 bases between. CDR1 and CDR2 from the germline V gene are MDHEN and SYDVKM. Written as DNA, the CDR3 is TGTGCCAGCAGCCTCCTCAATGAGCAGTTCTTC. It specifies CASSLLNEQFF.

This clone was detected a few times. V usage is TRBV30 and J usage is TRBJ1-2; D possibly corresponds to TRBD1 (6 bases). The germline V gene has CDR1 GTSNPN and CDR2 SVGIG (reference sequence). The V and J ends lost 3 bases and 2 bases respectively, with 10 bases between them. The CDR3 consists of 13 residues. CDR3 residues: CAWRQTGNYGYTF. The CDR3 DNA is TGTGCCTGGAGGCAAACAGGGAACTATGGCTACACCTTC.